These 26 T cell receptor beta chains share one sample of origin, sequenced in a study of response to subunit inactivated influenza vaccine. TCRdb used MiXCR to reprocess the RT-PCR reads, holding one entry per CDR3 protein. The sample includes more than 600,000 distinct CDR3 sequences, about 18% of them seen just once. The specimen comprised PBMCs from blood, sampled roughly 5 days after vaccination. The receptor set was obtained from a man in his forties or fifties who received an inactivated influenza vaccine.

This clonotype was seen many times. The V and J genes are TRBV4-3 and TRBJ2-7; unclear D gene. The CDR3 spans 13 residues. Trimming left V 0 bases short and J 3 bases short, with 6 bases between. CDR1 is LGHNA and CDR2 is YSLEER in the germline V gene. CDR3: CASSQERNYEQYF. As DNA, the CDR3 is TGCGCCAGCAGCCAAGAACGTAACTACGAGCAGTACTTC.

This chain links TRBV29-1 with TRBJ2-7; D gene uncertain. The CDR3 consists of 13 residues. Trimming took 2 bases from V and 2 from J, leaving 10 bases between them. The germline V gene encodes CDR1 SQVTM and CDR2 ANQGSEA. The CDR3 loop reads CSVESGNAYEQYF. CDR3 nucleotide sequence: TGCAGCGTTGAATCCGGTAATGCCTACGAGCAGTACTTC.

This clonotype was seen many times. The chain combines TRBV4-3 with TRBJ2-5, with TRBD2 matching over 11 bases. The trim removed 0 bases at V and 2 bases at J, leaving 2 bases unmatched. This CDR3 is built from 16 residues. CDR1 LGHNA and CDR2 YSLEER come from the germline V gene. The CDR3 region has the DNA TGCGCCAGCAGCCAAGATAGACTAGCGGGACAAGAGACCCAGTACTTC. Translated: CASSQDRLAGQETQYF.

The chain joins TRBV4-1 to TRBJ2-5, with TRBD2 matching over 10 bases. The CDR3 has 18 amino acids. The junction had 12 bases not matched to a gene; V was cut back by 0 bases and J by 5 bases. From germline, CDR1 is MGHRA and CDR2 YSYEKL. The CDR3 bases are TGCGCCAGCAGCCAAGATAGTGCTAGCGGGGGCCATAAGGAGACCCAGTACTTC. Its protein is CASSQDSASGGHKETQYF.

In DNA form, the CDR3 reads TGCAGTGCTAATCCACTCCGGGCCCCGGGCAACGAGCAGTACTTC. This codes for CSANPLRAPGNEQYF. This rearrangement joins TRBV20-1 to TRBJ2-7, with D hard to call. Germline V lookup: CDR1 DFQATT, CDR2 SNEGSKA (reference sequence). The CDR3 length is 15 residues. V was trimmed by 4 bases and J by 5 bases, leaving 21 bases between them.

There are a few counts of this clonotype. This chain joins TRBV7-2 and TRBJ2-3; TRBD2 agrees at 10 bases. V lost 3 bases and J lost 0; bases outside the gene matches: 6. The length of the CDR3 is 17 residues. The germline CDR1 and CDR2 sequences are SGHTA and FQGNSA. The CDR3 sequence is CASSFSGGILSTDTQYF. CDR3 sequence (DNA): TGTGCCAGCAGCTTTAGCGGGGGGATACTTAGCACAGATACGCAGTATTTT.

About this clonotype itself: Being one base from a much bigger clone, this may be a read error. This sequence joins TRBV7-9 and TRBJ2-5, with D possibly being TRBD1 (6 bases). The CDR3 runs 13 residues. Germline V gene sequence: CDR1 SEHNR, CDR2 FQNEAQ (reference sequence). The CDR3 here is CASSSSGEETHYF. For the CDR3, the DNA is TGTGCCAGCAGCTCTTCAGGGGAAGAGACCCACTACTTC.

The J gene is TRBJ1-2, the V gene TRBV6-2 or TRBV6-3; no definite D call. Germline assignment: CDR1 MNHEY and CDR2 SVGEGT. Between the trimmed V and J ends, which lost 6 bases and 0 bases, there was a span of 17 bases. The CDR3 contains 16 residues. CDR3 bases: TGTGCCAGCAGCCGCTTGTCCGGGATAGCTAACTATGGCTACACCTTC. This translates into CASSRLSGIANYGYTF.

This clonotype was detected only once. This rearrangement joins TRBV7-6 to TRBJ2-7, with D maybe TRBD1 (5 bases). The V gene lost 5 bases and the J gene lost 3 bases, with 11 bases spanning the gap. Germline CDR1 is SGHVS and CDR2 is FNYEAQ. The CDR3 is made up of 13 amino acids. The CDR3, as DNA: TGTGCCAGCAGCGAAGAACAGGTCTACGAGCAGTACTTC. The encoded protein is CASSEEQVYEQYF. The variable domain in full, with the rest retrieved from reference TRBV7-6 and TRBJ2-7, is GAGVSQSPRYKVTKRGQDVALRCDPISGHVSLYWYRQALGQGPEFLTYFNYEAQQDKSGLPNDRFSAERPEGSISTLTIQRTEQRDSAMYRCASSEEQVYEQYFGPGTRLTVT.

V gene TRBV12-3 or TRBV12-4 combines with J gene TRBJ1-6; TRBD1 might be the D (5 bases). Trimming pared 6 bases from V and 11 bases from J, leaving 17 bases between. This CDR3 contains 14 residues. This CDR3 is CASRLGAAVTPLHF. In DNA, the CDR3 is TGTGCCAGCAGACTAGGGGCCGCGGTGACACCCCTCCACTTT.

The rearrangement uses TRBV14 and TRBJ2-1, with D possibly TRBD2 on 6 matching bases. V lost 1 base and J 1 base, leaving 11 bases between the germline ends. There are 16 residues in the CDR3. Germline V gene lookup returns CDR1 SGHDN and CDR2 FVKESK. CDR3: CASSQVEGSSYNEQFF. The CDR3 coding sequence is TGTGCCAGCAGCCAAGTGGAGGGGTCGTCCTACAATGAGCAGTTCTTC.

In this sample, this clonotype turned up a few times. This chain links TRBV20-1 with TRBJ1-4; perhaps TRBD1 as D (6 bases). This CDR3 is 13 amino acids long. The germline CDR1 and CDR2 sequences are DFQATT and SNEGSKA (reference sequence). Trimming stripped 6 bases from V and 3 bases from J, with 11 bases between. In nucleotides, the CDR3 is TGCAGTGCAAGGAGACAGGCTAATGAAAAACTGTTTTTT. Protein: CSARRQANEKLFF.

CDR3 loop: CASSSRVGGGVAYGYTF. The CDR3 bases are TGTGCCAGCAGCTCCCGGGTGGGAGGGGGCGTTGCCTATGGCTACACCTTC. V usage is TRBV7-8 and J usage is TRBJ1-2; 7 nucleotides line up with TRBD1. Germline loops: CDR1 SGHVS, CDR2 FQNEAQ. The CDR3 totals 17 residues. Trimming cost V 4 bases and J 4 bases; bases outside gene matches: 15.

This clonotype was picked up a small number of times. Just one base apart from a much larger clone, this may be a read error. The rearrangement uses TRBV20-1 and TRBJ2-1; tentative D call: TRBD2 (6 bases). Germline assignment: CDR1 DFQATT and CDR2 SNEGSKA (reference sequence). Between the trimmed V and J ends, which lost 2 bases and 0 bases, there was a span of 8 bases. CDR3 length equals 14 residues. The CDR3 protein is CSARLGSSYNEQFF. The CDR3 nucleotides read TGCAGTGCTAGACTCGGGAGCTCCTACAATGAGCAGTTCTTC.

Notes on this clonotype: With a much larger clone just one base away, this may be a read error. V is TRBV5-5 and J is TRBJ1-1; perhaps TRBD1 as D (6 bases). V lost 0 bases and J lost 3, with 9 bases in between. The CDR3 loop spans 14 amino acids. Per germline, CDR1 SGHKS and CDR2 YYEKEE (reference sequence). The CDR3 nucleotides read TGTGCCAGCAGCTTGGGGACAGCGGACACTGAAGCTTTCTTT. Its translation: CASSLGTADTEAFF.

The rearrangement uses TRBV7-2 and TRBJ2-7, with D uncertain. The CDR3 consists of 15 residues. CDR1 is SGHTA, CDR2 FQGNSA, per germline. Trimming removed 1 base at V and 2 bases at J, with 12 bases between. The CDR3 nucleotides read TGTGCCAGCAGCTTAGGGTTTAGCTTAGCCTACGAGCAGTACTTC. As protein: CASSLGFSLAYEQYF. The whole variable domain, filled in from reference TRBV7-2 and TRBJ2-7, reads GAGVSQSPSNKVTEKGKDVELRCDPISGHTALYWYRQSLGQGLEFLIYFQGNSAPDKSGLPSDRFSAERTGGSVSTLTIQRTQQEDSAVYLCASSLGFSLAYEQYFGPGTRLTVT.

This clonotype turned up a few times. The V and J genes are TRBV2 and TRBJ2-5, with 7 bases matching TRBD1. Trimming took 5 bases from V and 5 from J; bases not matched to a gene: 11. CDR1 SNHLY and CDR2 FYNNEI come from the germline V gene. The length of the CDR3 is 15 residues. DNA for the CDR3: TGTGCCAGCAGTCTTGAGGGGGCCAGGTGGGAGACCCAGTACTTC. Amino acid sequence: CASSLEGARWETQYF.

The sample holds many counts of this clonotype. CDR3 DNA sequence: TGCAGCGTTGAAGGTGGGAGAAACACTGAAGCTTTCTTT. This codes for CSVEGGRNTEAFF. This chain joins TRBV29-1 and TRBJ1-1; no definite D call. V gave up 1 base and J gave up 2 bases, with 8 bases separating them. CDR1 and CDR2 (germline): SQVTM, ANQGSEA. This CDR3 region has 13 residues.

The chain carries TRBV6-6 and TRBJ1-2; the D gene is possibly TRBD1 (5 bases). There are 13 residues in the CDR3. Trimming pared 8 bases from V and 6 bases from J, leaving 16 bases between. Per germline, CDR1 MNHNY and CDR2 SVGAGI (reference sequence). In nucleotides, the CDR3 is TGTGCCAGCCTGGCAGGGTTATTTCATGGCTACACCTTC. Translating gives CASLAGLFHGYTF.

The chain uses TRBV20-1 and TRBJ2-7, with D possibly matching TRBD1 (6 bases). The CDR3 covers 13 residues. V was pared by 6 bases and J by 0 bases, with 12 bases between. The germline CDR1 and CDR2 sequences are DFQATT and SNEGSKA (reference sequence). The CDR3 reads CSAEYRVSYEQYF. The DNA for the CDR3 is TGCAGTGCAGAATACAGGGTCTCCTACGAGCAGTACTTC.

The chain recombines TRBV6-2 or TRBV6-3 with TRBJ2-1, with D perhaps TRBD1 or TRBD2 (5 bases each). There are 15 residues in the CDR3. The V end lost 6 bases, the J end lost 2 bases, and 14 bases lay between the germline ends. Germline assignment: CDR1 MNHEY and CDR2 SVGEGT. The CDR3 DNA is TGTGCCAGCAGAGAGGGACGTAGCCCCTACAATGAGCAGTTCTTC. Translated: CASREGRSPYNEQFF.

This clonotype has only a few counts. V and J are TRBV6-2 or TRBV6-3 and TRBJ2-5; TRBD1 agrees at 8 bases. The trim removed 8 bases at V and 4 bases at J, leaving 6 bases unmatched. Germline V gives CDR1 MNHEY, CDR2 SVGEGT. The CDR3 consists of 13 residues. The CDR3 nucleotides are TGTGCCAGCGACAGGGGATCTAGAGAGACCCAGTACTTC. This translates into CASDRGSRETQYF.

A word on this clonotype: The junction differs from germline at one of its ends, possibly a read error. The chain uses TRBV18 and TRBJ1-5; 9 bases are shared with TRBD1. From germline, CDR1 is KGHSH and CDR2 LQKENI. This CDR3 comprises 14 residues. The DNA for the CDR3 is TGTGCCAGCTCAACCACAGGGGGCAAACAGCCCCAGCATTTT. The encoded protein is CASSTTGGKQPQHF.

The sample holds many counts of this clonotype. The chain is built from TRBV12-3 or TRBV12-4 and TRBJ2-5, with no clear D. The length of the CDR3 is 13 residues. Trimming stripped 1 base from V and 4 bases from J, with 7 bases between. The CDR3 region is CASSLVRIETQYF. The CDR3 nucleotides are TGTGCCAGCAGTTTAGTTAGAATAGAGACCCAGTACTTC.

This clonotype was counted only a few times. The chain combines TRBV19 with TRBJ1-2; unclear D gene. Germline values: CDR1 LNHDA, CDR2 SQIVND (reference sequence). V dropped 4 bases and J dropped 6 bases, with 15 bases sitting between them. The CDR3 loop spans 14 amino acids. This CDR3 is CASSTGGGRHGYTF. CDR3 DNA sequence: TGTGCCAGTAGTACGGGCGGTGGTCGGCATGGCTACACCTTC.

This clonotype was seen a few times. The chain joins TRBV20-1 to TRBJ1-5; D is uncertain. Between the trimmed V and J ends, which lost 1 base and 3 bases, there was a span of 10 bases. Looked up from germline, CDR1 is DFQATT and CDR2 is SNEGSKA (reference sequence). The CDR3 has 14 residues. This chain's CDR3 is CSARGRSSNQPQHF. The CDR3 coding sequence is TGCAGTGCTAGAGGAAGGAGTTCCAATCAGCCCCAGCATTTT.